What follows are 13 T cell receptor beta chains derived from one specimen sequenced in a study of Tregs in tolerant kidney transplant recipients. Sequencing used immunoSEQ multiplex PCR; TCRdb keeps in-frame clones, though not all of them. Here the sample table reports tens of thousands of clones. Recipients received nonmyeloablative bone marrow transplants from related graft donors, with transient mixed chimerism. Sample: CD4+ T cells from blood (PBMCs), taken 24 months after the transplant. The receptors originated from a human patient who received a combined kidney and bone marrow transplant. The graft donor may have given rise to some T cells.

Note on this clone: Read coverage stops 3 residues before the CDR3 terminus; the germline J gene supplies the remainder. The chain has TRBV5-4 and TRBJ1-3, with 8 nucleotides matching TRBD1. Per germline, CDR1 SGHNT and CDR2 YYREEE (reference sequence). The CDR3 totals 14 residues. V dropped 4 bases and J dropped 4; count of bases not matched to a gene: 4. Partial CDR3 DNA: TGTGCCAGCAGCAATCAGGGGGCCGGAAACACC. Amino acids: CASSNQGAGNT. The CDR3 in full is CASSNQGAGNTIYF.

As for this clone: The CDR3 end is not reached by the read, which stops 3 residues before it; the germline J gene fills it in. This sequence joins TRBV18 and TRBJ2-7, with a possible D match to TRBD1 (6 bases). This CDR3 spans 17 amino acids. V was pared by 2 bases and J by 6 bases, with 23 bases between. Germline assignment: CDR1 KGHSH and CDR2 LQKENI. CDR3 amino acids: CASSPMGQQGGSREQYF. The sequenced part of the CDR3 DNA is TGTGCCAGCTCACCAATGGGCCAACAGGGTGGTTCACGCGAG.

Comments on this clone: The observed sequence ends 3 residues before the CDR3 terminus, with the missing tail filled in from the germline J gene. The chain employs TRBV10-3 and TRBJ2-2, with 11 bases aligning to TRBD2. CDR1 ENHRY and CDR2 SYGVKD come from the germline V gene. The CDR3 has 18 residues. Germline trimming cut 0 bases from V and 2 bases from J; bases unmatched to any gene: 5. CDR3 DNA (partial): TGTGCCATCAGTGAGTCCCCCACTAGCGGGAGAAACACCGGGGAG. Its translation is CAISESPTSGRNTGE. The entire CDR3 reads CAISESPTSGRNTGELFF.

Regarding this clone: The CDR3 extends 3 residues past the end of the read, so its final part is completed from the germline J gene. The chain couples TRBV5-1 to TRBJ2-7; 12 bases map to TRBD2. The J segment lost 2 bases and the V segment lost 3 bases, leaving 9 bases of the junction unmatched. The CDR3 totals 17 residues. Germline loops: CDR1 SGHRS, CDR2 YFSETQ. Partial CDR3 DNA: TGCGCCAGCAGCTCGCGGGGAGGACTAGCGGGGACCTACGAG. It encodes CASSSRGGLAGTYE. In full, the CDR3 reads CASSSRGGLAGTYEQYF.

Points on this clone: Read sequence stops 3 residues before the CDR3 end, and the germline J gene provides the missing end. The chain couples TRBV5-1 to TRBJ2-7; 11 bases agree with TRBD2. Germline V gene lookup returns CDR1 SGHRS and CDR2 YFSETQ. This CDR3 contains 16 residues. The junction had 2 bases not matched to a gene; V was cut back by 0 bases and J by 0 bases. CDR3 sequence reads: CASSLGLAGGSYEQYF. The covered CDR3 bases are TGCGCCAGCAGCTTGGGGCTAGCGGGAGGCTCCTACGAG.

The sequenced CDR3 bases are TGCGCCAGCAGCTTGAATGTCGGGACTAGCGGTACCTACGAG. Encoded protein: CASSLNVGTSGTYE. The entire CDR3 protein reads CASSLNVGTSGTYEQYF. The V call is TRBV5-1, the J call TRBJ2-7; 11 nucleotides agree with TRBD2. Read sequence stops 3 residues before the CDR3 end, and the germline J gene provides the missing end. The CDR3 spans 17 residues. J was trimmed by 2 bases and V by 1 base; bases with no gene match: 8. Germline-derived CDR1 and CDR2 are SGHRS and YFSETQ.

With regard to this clone: The read comes to an end 3 residues before the CDR3 does, leaving the germline J gene to fill in the end. V usage is TRBV6-2 or TRBV6-3 and J usage is TRBJ2-7, with 9 bases aligning to TRBD1. With V trimmed by 2 bases and J by 2 bases, 10 bases remained unmatched. The CDR3 runs 17 residues. The germline V gene has CDR1 MNHEY and CDR2 SVGEGT. CDR3 DNA, as far as it was read: TGTGCCAGCAGTTACGATTTCGGGACAGGGTATCCCTACGAG. It yields the protein CASSYDFGTGYPYE. In full, the CDR3 is CASSYDFGTGYPYEQYF.

As for this clone: Read data end 3 residues before the CDR3 end; the end is taken from the germline J gene. The chain combines TRBV20-1 with TRBJ2-4; TRBD1 is a possible D gene (6 bases). The CDR3 totals 13 residues. The germline CDR1 and CDR2 sequences are DFQATT and SNEGSKA (reference sequence). V lost 6 bases to trimming and J lost 3 bases, with 12 bases between them. The covered CDR3 bases are TGCAGTGCGGGCAGGGGTAACAAAAACATT. Protein: CSAGRGNKNI. The entire CDR3 protein reads CSAGRGNKNIQYF.

A note on this clone: Coverage ceases 3 residues before the CDR3 finishes, and the germline J gene fills in the end. The chain couples TRBV7-9 to TRBJ2-4; 7 nucleotides agree with TRBD1. Germline-derived CDR1 and CDR2 are SEHNR and FQNEAQ (reference sequence). The CDR3 runs 13 residues. This CDR3 is CASKKTETGIQYF. CDR3 bases read: TGTGCCAGCAAGAAGACGGAGACAGGGATT.

As regards this clone: The read ends 3 residues before the CDR3 terminus; that terminus is restored from the germline J gene. The chain is built from TRBV29-1 and TRBJ2-1; 10 nucleotides match TRBD2. Germline CDR1 is SQVTM and CDR2 is ANQGSEA. V trimming: 7 bases; J trimming: 4 bases; junction bases outside the gene matches: 7. This CDR3 region has 14 residues. Incomplete CDR3 DNA: TGCAGCGCGACCGGGACTAGCGTTTACAATGAG. It yields the protein CSATGTSVYNE. The CDR3 in full is CSATGTSVYNEQFF.

Of note for this clone: The read is 3 residues too short to cover the CDR3 end, so that end is filled in from the germline J gene. The V gene is TRBV29-1, the J gene TRBJ2-2; tentative D call: TRBD2 (6 bases). CDR3 length: 16 residues. CDR1 is SQVTM and CDR2 is ANQGSEA in the germline V gene. V shed 4 bases and J shed 2 bases, with 17 bases lying between them. CDR3 bases read: TGCAGCGTTGCTGGCGGGGTGGGGACCAACACCGGGGAG. As protein: CSVAGGVGTNTGE. The full CDR3 sequence reads CSVAGGVGTNTGELFF.

The CDR3 sequence is CSVEPGAYQETQYF. Partial CDR3 DNA: TGCAGCGTTGAGCCAGGGGCCTACCAAGAGACC. The chain is built from TRBV29-1 and TRBJ2-5; tentative D call: TRBD1 (6 bases). The read stops 3 residues short of the end of the CDR3; the missing end is completed from the germline J gene. CDR1 and CDR2 from the germline V gene are SQVTM and ANQGSEA. Between the trimmed V and J ends, which lost 3 bases and 0 bases, there was a span of 11 bases. The CDR3 spans 14 residues.

Of note for this clone: The sequence runs out 3 residues before the end of the CDR3; the remainder is reconstructed from the germline J gene. This chain uses TRBV11-2 with TRBJ2-3; a weak D match, TRBD1 (5 bases). V was clipped by 1 base and J by 2 bases, with 10 bases between them. The CDR3 runs to 15 residues. Per the germline V gene, CDR1 is SGHAT and CDR2 is FQNNGV. CDR3 sequence: CASSLGGGITDTQYF. CDR3 DNA (partial): TGTGCCAGCAGCTTAGGGGGCGGAATCACAGATACG.